This TCR beta chain emerged from a study of T cells expressing NK-cell markers. TCRdb re-called the 5' RACE reads; one entry per CDR3 protein, DNA not given. This table lists about 550,000 distinct CDR3 sequences. The CDR3 sequence is 14 residues long. Germline V lookup: CDR1 LNHDA, CDR2 SQIVND (reference sequence). The receptor was derived from a man aged 18 to 29 in good health. The chain joins TRBV19 to TRBJ1-4. Sequencing was carried out using blood T cells: a sorted CD56 or NKG2C T cell subset, CD4+ or CD8+ T cells, or bulk PBMC T cells (not recorded which). The CDR3 loop reads CASSITTTNEKLFF.